This T cell receptor (beta chain) was profiled in a study of vaccination and CD4 T cells after COVID-19. Treatment in this sample: roughly 11-day PBMC culture with coronavirus spike peptide pools or control peptides (ViraFEST assay). This clonotype was recorded a few times. No antigen is known for it. V shed 5 bases and J shed 0 bases, with 7 bases lying between them. Germline V CDR1 and CDR2: SGHTA, FQGTGA. The CDR3 spans 13 residues. Sequenced with the Oncomine TCR Beta short-read assay was DNA taken from cultured CD4+ T cells. Using its own MiXCR run on the PCR reads, TCRdb lists one record per CDR3 protein. The sample includes around 13,000 distinct CDR3 sequences, 55% to 65% of them seen just once.

Material: CD4+ T cells from blood, cultured in vitro, obtained before SARS-CoV-2 vaccination. This TCR derives from a human donor who had recovered from COVID-19. V usage is TRBV7-3 and J usage is TRBJ1-1; no definite D call. DNA for the CDR3: TGTGCCAGCAGCCAAGCGGTGAACACTGAAGCTTTCTTT. This sequence encodes CASSQAVNTEAFF.